These 2 T cell receptor beta chains share one sample of origin, sequenced in a study of Ad26.COV2.S vaccination and SARS-CoV-2 variants. Treatment in this sample: some 19 received Ad26.COV2.S at low or high dose, single or two shots; roughly five received placebo; per-sample allocation not given. Samples came from day 63 after the first vaccine or placebo injection. The protocol was immunoSEQ multiplex PCR, while the TCRdb copy is restricted to in-frame clones and leaves out a portion. The sample records about 320,000 clones, 70% to 90% being singletons. Sample: peripheral blood, taken in a trial of Ad26.COV2.S vaccine versus placebo. The receptor set was obtained from a person between 18 and 65 years old who received the Ad26.COV2.S COVID-19 vaccine or a placebo.

In the case of this clone: Since the CDR3 does not end with the conserved phenylalanine or tryptophan, this likely comes from a read error. It is unclear where the CDR3 begins or ends on the DNA, so no DNA is shown, and the CDR3 is as TCRdb lists it. The chain is built from TRBV7-3 and TRBJ1-2. The CDR3 has 12 amino acids, counting both end residues. Germline CDR1 is SGHTA and CDR2 is FQGTGA. CDR3 sequence: CASSPYGPCLEV.

CDR3 sequence: CASSESRLNYGYTF. DNA for the CDR3: TGTGCCAGCAGTGAAAGCCGACTGAACTATGGCTACACCTTC. The chain joins TRBV6-1 to TRBJ1-2, with no clear D. The CDR3 covers 14 residues. Trimming pared 2 bases from V and 2 bases from J, leaving 9 bases between. The V gene's germline CDR1 is MNHNS and CDR2 SASEGT.